Below are 9 T cell receptor beta chains sequenced from a single sample in a study of blood T cell repertoires in COVID-19. This table comes from immunoSEQ multiplex PCR, and its TCRdb copy is limited to in-frame clones, with some not included. The repertoire consists of around 130,000 clones, with over 75% occurring once and the leading ten covering roughly a tenth. Sample: peripheral blood. These receptors were obtained from a man in his 60s with active or convalescent COVID-19.

V is TRBV2 and J is TRBJ2-1, with D hard to call. The CDR3 extends over 11 amino acids. Per germline, CDR1 SNHLY and CDR2 FYNNEI. The V and J ends lost 4 bases and 7 bases respectively, with 5 bases between them. CDR3 in amino acids: CASSVQNEQFF. In nucleotides, the CDR3 is TGTGCCAGCAGTGTACAGAATGAGCAGTTCTTC. The variable domain in full, with the rest retrieved from reference TRBV2 and TRBJ2-1, is EPEVTQTPSHQVTQMGQEVILRCVPISNHLYFYWYRQILGQKVEFLVSFYNNEISEKSEIFDDQFSVERPDGSNFTLKIRSTKLEDSAMYFCASSVQNEQFFGPGTRLTVL.

The chain recombines TRBV7-2 with TRBJ2-7, with 8 bases matching TRBD1. The CDR3 loop spans 15 amino acids. J gave up 0 bases and V 3 bases, and 4 bases lay outside the gene matches. Per germline, CDR1 SGHTA and CDR2 FQGNSA. Here the CDR3 reads CASSFDRGASYEQYF. The CDR3, as DNA: TGTGCCAGCAGCTTCGACAGGGGAGCCTCCTACGAGCAGTACTTC.

V is TRBV9 and J is TRBJ2-7; 8 bases agree with TRBD2. Trimming at V came to 4 bases and at J to 3 bases, leaving 9 bases not matched to a gene. Germline V lookup: CDR1 SGDLS, CDR2 YYNGEE. The CDR3 length is 15 residues. This chain's CDR3 is CASSRQAGEGYEQYF. CDR3 sequence (DNA): TGTGCCAGCAGCCGTCAAGCGGGAGAGGGCTACGAGCAGTACTTC. Full variable domain (outside the CDR3, taken from reference TRBV9 and TRBJ2-7): DSGVTQTPKHLITATGQRVTLRCSPRSGDLSVYWYQQSLDQGLQFLIQYYNGEERAKGNILERFSAQQFPDLHSELNLSSLELGDSALYFCASSRQAGEGYEQYFGPGTRLTVT.

This CDR3 is CASSLPRNSPLHF. CDR3 coding DNA: TGTGCCAGCAGTTTACCCCGTAATTCACCCCTCCACTTT. The V and J genes are TRBV28 and TRBJ1-6; D ambiguous. This CDR3 is built from 13 residues. Germline CDR1 reads MDHEN; CDR2 reads SYDVKM. Trimming took 2 bases from V and 6 from J, leaving 5 bases between them.

CDR3 loop: CASSERGGRNEKLFF. CDR3 bases: TGTGCCAGCAGTGAAAGGGGGGGCCGTAATGAAAAACTGTTTTTT. V and J are TRBV2 and TRBJ1-4; maybe TRBD1 (6 bases). The CDR3 runs 15 residues. CDR1 and CDR2 from the germline V gene are SNHLY and FYNNEI. Trimming cost V 2 bases and J 4 bases, with 11 bases left between them.

The chain uses TRBV6-1 and TRBJ2-6; a possible D gene is TRBD2 (5 bases). V dropped 3 bases and J dropped 0 bases, with 18 bases sitting between them. CDR3 length: 19 residues. Per the germline V gene, CDR1 is MNHNS and CDR2 is SASEGT. This CDR3 reads CASSDNYKMGSSGANVLTF. The CDR3 DNA follows: TGTGCCAGCAGTGATAACTATAAGATGGGGAGCTCTGGGGCCAACGTCCTGACTTTC.

A single count supports this clone. J is TRBJ2-3 and V is TRBV7-3; 9 bases are shared with TRBD1. The CDR3 spans 19 residues. V shed 4 bases, J shed 2 bases, and the junction held 16 bases outside the gene matches. Germline lookup yields CDR1 SGHTA and CDR2 FQGTGA. The DNA for the CDR3 is TGTGCCAGCAGCTCCTCTACTCATTTACAGGGGGCCTACACAGATACGCAGTATTTT. This codes for CASSSSTHLQGAYTDTQYF.

Regarding this clone: An end of the junction does not agree with germline; a read error may underlie this. The chain joins TRBV27 to TRBJ2-1, with D unresolved. Germline V gene data show CDR1 as MNHEY and CDR2 as SMNVEV (reference sequence). This CDR3 contains 16 residues. The CDR3: CAGSLSRSSSYNEQFF. DNA of the CDR3: TGTGCCGGCAGTTTATCGCGATCGAGCTCCTACAATGAGCAGTTCTTC.

J is TRBJ2-3 and V is TRBV6-5; 9 bases match TRBD1. With V trimmed by 6 bases and J by 2 bases, 6 bases remained unmatched. The CDR3 covers 15 residues. The germline CDR1 and CDR2 sequences are MNHEY and SVGAGI. The CDR3 coding sequence is TGTGCCAGCAGCGCCCGGGACAGGGACACAGATACGCAGTATTTT. Its translation is CASSARDRDTDTQYF.